This record concerns one TCR beta chain sequence. These data come from a study of blood T cell repertoires in COVID-19. Clones were read by immunoSEQ multiplex PCR, and TCRdb kept only the in-frame ones, dropping some. The repertoire holds about 220,000 clones, with about four fifths as singletons. The germline V gene encodes CDR1 KGHSY and CDR2 FQNENV. This CDR3 has 16 amino acids. V lost 2 bases and J lost 8; bases outside the gene matches: 10. The clonotype comes from an older woman who had recovered from COVID-19. The sequenced sample was PBMCs or T cells enriched from blood (not recorded which). The chain uses TRBV16 and TRBJ1-2; 11 bases fit TRBD1. CDR3 bases: TGTGCCAGCAGCCAAGGGTCCGGACAGGGGGCGTCAGGCTACACCTTC. This translates into CASSQGSGQGASGYTF.